This TCR beta chain was documented in a study of T cell changes during pregnancy in multiple sclerosis. This table comes from immunoSEQ multiplex PCR, and its TCRdb copy is limited to in-frame clones, with some not included. Here the sample spans about 130,000 clones, approximately 96% being singletons. Germline V gene data show CDR1 as SGHNT and CDR2 as YYREEE (reference sequence). Trimming cost V 4 bases and J 1 base, with 11 bases left between them. The CDR3 covers 14 residues. The source was peripheral blood, collected after pregnancy. The source is a female donor with multiple sclerosis, enrolled in a pregnancy study. This chain uses TRBV5-4 with TRBJ2-5; perhaps TRBD2 as D (6 bases). The CDR3 DNA reads TGTGCCAGCAGCCCAGGGACTGCCCAAGAGACCCAGTACTTC. Amino acids: CASSPGTAQETQYF.